This section outlines one T cell receptor (beta chain) sequence together with its context. This sample was taken from a study of blood T cell repertoires in COVID-19. Overall study: There were acute and convalescent COVID-19 samples, and they came from the United States, Italy and Spain.

Trimming shortened V by 7 bases and J by 4 bases, and 10 bases separated the two germline ends. In germline, CDR1 is MNHEY, CDR2 SVGAGI. The CDR3 is 12 residues long. Original methodology: From reference gene primer amplification, estimates of nucleated cell counts were derived. Repertoires were generated with immunoSEQ multiplex PCR, while TCRdb's copy carries only in-frame clones and drops some. Clonal size and the V and J genes are those of that table, whereas D and trimming came from the DNA. The table has approximately 180,000 clones, 87% seen once. The sequence derives from a man in his 60s with active or convalescent COVID-19. V and J are TRBV6-5 and TRBJ1-1, with unresolved D. The material sequenced was peripheral blood. CDR3 protein: CASTTMGTEAFF. The CDR3 nucleotides read TGTGCCAGCACTACTATGGGCACTGAAGCTTTCTTT.